The 12 T cell receptor beta chains reported below all come from one sample, sequenced in a study of OX40 agonist ivuxolimab in advanced cancers. The protocol was immunoSEQ multiplex PCR, while the TCRdb copy is restricted to in-frame clones and leaves out a portion. The sample shows some 97,000 clones, roughly 90% of them seen only once. Sequencing used CD4+ or CD8+ T cells sorted from blood, obtained in a trial of the OX40 agonist ivuxolimab. All receptors come from an adult with an advanced solid tumor such as melanoma, head and neck, liver or kidney cancer.

The chain employs TRBV6-1 and TRBJ2-7, with 10 bases aligning to TRBD2. There are 17 residues in the CDR3. Germline CDR1 and CDR2: MNHNS and SASEGT. V lost 2 bases to trimming and J lost 2 bases; unmatched junction nucleotides: 9. Here the CDR3 DNA reads TGTGCCAGCAGTGAATGGGCCCCTAGCGGGGGACCCTACGAGCAGTACTTC. Its protein is CASSEWAPSGGPYEQYF.

The chain has TRBV27 and TRBJ2-1; 9 bases fit TRBD2. After removal of 0 bases from V and 10 bases from J, the junction contained 4 bases not matched to a gene. Per the germline V gene, CDR1 is MNHEY and CDR2 is SMNVEV (reference sequence). The CDR3 has 14 residues. The CDR3 here is CASSLSGLAPEQFF. DNA of the CDR3: TGTGCCAGCAGTTTATCGGGACTAGCCCCCGAGCAGTTCTTC.

The gene calls are TRBV25-1 and TRBJ2-5; 9 positions match TRBD1. The germline CDR1 and CDR2 sequences are MGHDK and SYGVNS. This CDR3 region has 17 residues. V shed 3 bases, J shed 5 bases, and the junction held 13 bases outside the gene matches. The CDR3 region is CASSDANRGQRSETQYF. CDR3 nucleotide sequence: TGTGCCAGCAGTGACGCTAACAGGGGGCAACGTTCGGAGACCCAGTACTTC.

The rearrangement joins TRBV19 to TRBJ2-5; a possible D gene is TRBD1 (6 bases). The CDR3 runs 16 residues. The V gene lost 8 bases and the J gene lost 2 bases, with 21 bases spanning the gap. Germline V gene lookup returns CDR1 LNHDA and CDR2 SQIVND (reference sequence). This CDR3 is CASQKQYPGQQETQYF. CDR3 bases: TGTGCCAGTCAAAAGCAATATCCGGGACAACAAGAGACCCAGTACTTC.

The chain couples TRBV6-6 to TRBJ1-5, with D tentatively TRBD1 (6 bases). The CDR3 length is 16 residues. Germline CDR1 is MNHNY and CDR2 is SVGAGI (reference sequence). The V end was cut by 4 bases, the J end by 1 base, with 14 bases between. The CDR3 reads CASSSTMDSSNQPQHF. The CDR3 DNA sequence: TGTGCCAGCAGTTCTACAATGGACAGCAGCAATCAGCCCCAGCATTTT.

The chain couples TRBV4-1 to TRBJ1-4; TRBD1 agrees at 8 bases. The CDR3 contains 15 residues. J gave up 3 bases and V 4 bases, and 4 bases lay outside the gene matches. Per germline, CDR1 MGHRA and CDR2 YSYEKL. CDR3 DNA: TGCGCCAGCAGCCCGACGACAGGGGCTAATGAAAAACTGTTTTTT. It specifies CASSPTTGANEKLFF.

This chain links TRBV5-1 with TRBJ2-7; TRBD2 aligns across 10 bases. The V gene end was trimmed by 2 bases and the J gene end by 3 bases; junction bases not matched to a gene: 5. The germline gives CDR1 SGHRS, CDR2 YFSETQ. The CDR3 loop spans 15 amino acids. The CDR3 sequence: CASSFGTSGNYEQYF. The DNA of the CDR3 is TGCGCCAGCAGCTTTGGTACTAGCGGGAACTACGAGCAGTACTTC.

J is TRBJ2-5 and V is TRBV27; D may match TRBD1 or TRBD2 (5 bases each). Per germline, CDR1 MNHEY and CDR2 SMNVEV (reference sequence). The CDR3 covers 15 residues. Trimming removed 5 bases at V and 3 bases at J, with 16 bases between. The CDR3: CASSPRGQREETQYF. The CDR3 nucleotides read TGTGCCAGCAGTCCCCGGGGCCAACGGGAAGAGACCCAGTACTTC.

The chain couples TRBV6-1 to TRBJ1-5, with 9 bases fitting TRBD1. In germline, CDR1 is MNHNS, CDR2 SASEGT. The CDR3 length is 15 residues. V gave up 8 bases and J gave up 3 bases; unmatched junction bases: 8. The CDR3 reads CASLRGQGSNQPQHF. In DNA, the CDR3 is TGTGCCAGCCTCCGGGGACAGGGCTCCAATCAGCCCCAGCATTTT.

This sequence joins TRBV5-8 and TRBJ2-3; the D gene is possibly TRBD2 (6 bases). Germline values: CDR1 SGHTS, CDR2 YDEGEE. Trimming left V 4 bases short and J 7 bases short, with 22 bases between. This CDR3 comprises 16 residues. The CDR3 nucleotides read TGTGCCAGCAGCCCTAGAGGTAGCGGCCTCCTAAATACGCAGTATTTT. Translation gives CASSPRGSGLLNTQYF.

The chain recombines TRBV18 with TRBJ2-3; unclear D gene. V gave up 6 bases and J gave up 0 bases, with 10 bases separating them. The CDR3 has 14 residues. The germline V gene encodes CDR1 KGHSH and CDR2 LQKENI. The CDR3 loop is CASSREISTDTQYF. CDR3 in DNA: TGTGCCAGCTCCCGAGAGATTAGCACAGATACGCAGTATTTT.

V is TRBV10-2 and J is TRBJ2-5; the D is unclear. Germline CDR1 reads WSHSY; CDR2 reads SAAADI. The CDR3 sequence is 13 residues long. The V gene lost 3 bases and the J gene lost 1 base, with 6 bases spanning the gap. The CDR3 nucleotides read TGCGCCAGCAGTGAATTCGTCCAAGAGACCCAGTACTTC. Protein sequence: CASSEFVQETQYF.